These T cell receptor beta chains were read from a single sample in a study of CD8 T cells in ankylosing spondylitis. MiXCR, applied by TCRdb to the 5' RACE reads, yields one record per CDR3 protein. The sample includes 700,000 or so distinct CDR3 sequences, roughly 20% seen only once; the top ten take 15% to 20%. The sequenced sample consisted of blood, either unsorted or a sorted T cell fraction (not recorded which). The receptors originated from a male donor with ankylosing spondylitis. Each CDR3 is given with its conserved first and last residue. D genes are given only for firm matches. The size of a clone is reported for some rows only, either as once, few or many, or as a class for expanded clones.

D	size	V	J	DNA	CDR3
-	few	TRBV10-3	TRBJ1-1	TGTGCCACTAGACAGGTCCGTGGGGACACTGAAGCTTTCTTT	CATRQVRGDTEAFF
-	-	TRBV18	TRBJ2-1	TGTGCCAGCTCACTCCCCCTAGGACTCAATGAGCAGTTCTTC	CASSLPLGLNEQFF
TRBD2	many	TRBV6-1	TRBJ2-1	TGTGCCAGTGGTGAGCGGGAGGGCCTGTGGAATGAGCAGTTCTTC	CASGEREGLWNEQFF
-	-	TRBV20-1	TRBJ2-1	TGCAGTGCTAGAGATCTCGCGCCCGACTACTACAATGAGCAGTTCTTC	CSARDLAPDYYNEQFF
-	-	TRBV12-3/TRBV12-4	TRBJ2-3	TGTGCCAGCAGACCTAACGACGGACGAGATACGCAGTATTTT	CASRPNDGRDTQYF
-	-	TRBV3-1	TRBJ2-1	TGTGCCAGCAGCCACCTCGGGACGTACCTATACAATGAGCAGTTCTTC	CASSHLGTYLYNEQFF
-	few	TRBV24-1	TRBJ1-4	TGTGCCACCCGGATCCGGGCGACTAATGAAAAACTGTTTTTT	CATRIRATNEKLFF
-	few	TRBV3-1	TRBJ2-1	TGTGCCAGCAGCCACTCCGCGCACACCCATGAGCAGTTCTTC	CASSHSAHTHEQFF
-	few	TRBV10-3	TRBJ2-1	TGTGCCATCAGTCTAGGGGGTGAATCCTACAATGAGCAGTTCTTC	CAISLGGESYNEQFF
TRBD2	few	TRBV4-1	TRBJ2-5	TGCGCCAGCAGCGCGGGACTATCAACGACCCAGTACTTC	CASSAGLSTTQYF
-	-	TRBV20-1	TRBJ1-4	TGCAGTGCTCACAATCCCGGGACCAAGAATGAAAAACTGTTTTTT	CSAHNPGTKNEKLFF
-	-	TRBV12-3/TRBV12-4	TRBJ1-2	TGTGCCAGCAGTTTAGTGCCGGGACCTAATGGCTACACCTTC	CASSLVPGPNGYTF
-	few	TRBV2	TRBJ1-6	TGTGCCAGCAGAGACCGGACGGATTCACCCCTCCACTTT	CASRDRTDSPLHF
TRBD2	few	TRBV5-1	TRBJ2-5	TGCGCCAGCAGCCCTTCGGGGGGGCCAGAGACCCAGTACTTC	CASSPSGGPETQYF
TRBD2	few	TRBV4-1	TRBJ2-3	TGCGCCAGCAGCCAAGACATCGGAGAGCGACTAGCGGGAGGGCCTTCCGATACGCAGTATTTT	CASSQDIGERLAGGPSDTQYF